Listed here is a single T cell receptor beta chain. As yet, its antigen is unknown. Trimming took 0 bases from V and 6 from J, leaving 4 bases between them. CDR1 and CDR2 (germline): SGHAT, FQNNGV. The CDR3 contains 12 residues. The data were taken from a study of regulatory and conventional T cells in RAG deficiency. Study-level results: Control T-cell subsets had markedly higher Shannon entropy and lower Simpson indices than RAG-deficient patients. Shorter CDR3s in all patient subsets; >80% Treg-Tconv overlap in Omenn.

Some clones are missing from TCRdb's copy, which holds only in-frame ones; the method was immunoSEQ multiplex PCR. The table has fewer than 35,000 clones, 75% to 90% seen once. The same data also went into a second study, on regulatory T cells. From that second work: The PCR used 52 TRBV and 13 TRBJ primers. Skewed V and J usage and few unique V-J pairs marked patient repertoires, most in Tregs.

The receptor was isolated from a human donor in good health. The sample was CD8+ T cells sorted from blood. The V gene is TRBV11-2, the J gene TRBJ2-3; D is undetermined. CDR3 in amino acids: CASSLDRDTQYF. In DNA form, the CDR3 reads TGTGCCAGCAGCTTAGACAGGGATACGCAGTATTTT.